This is a list of T cell receptor beta chains from one sample in a study of T cells after yellow fever vaccination. From the 5' RACE reads, TCRdb called clonotypes with MiXCR, one entry per CDR3 protein. The sample lists 450,000 to 600,000 distinct CDR3 sequences; 13% were seen once. This specimen consisted of PBMCs, obtained on the day of the yellow fever booster vaccination. The receptors derive from a man aged 25 to 45 who received the YFV17D yellow fever vaccine. Both conserved end residues are part of each CDR3. Fields, in order: D gene, clone size, J gene, V gene, CDR3 DNA, CDR3 protein. A D gene is named only where the DNA matches it firmly. Some rows have no size entry. The others give once, few or many, or a class for an expanded clone.

- few TRBJ2-7 TRBV7-9 TGTGCCAGCAGCTTACTTGGGGGTTCCTCCTACGAGCAGTACTTC CASSLLGGSSYEQYF
TRBD2 few TRBJ2-3 TRBV2 TGTGCCAGCGGGCTAGCGGGAAGCACAGATACGCAGTATTTT CASGLAGSTDTQYF
TRBD1 - TRBJ2-7 TRBV3-1 TGTGCCAGCAGCCAAGGACCGGGACAGTCCTACGAGCAGTACTTC CASSQGPGQSYEQYF
TRBD2 - TRBJ2-7 TRBV9 TGTGCCAGCAGTAACGCCGGGACTAGCCCGTACGAGCAGTACTTC CASSNAGTSPYEQYF
- - TRBJ2-3 TRBV28 TGTGCCAGCAGTTTCTCCGAGCCAGATACGCAGTATTTT CASSFSEPDTQYF
- - TRBJ1-2 TRBV12-3/TRBV12-4 TGTGCCAGCAGTGTAGACCGAACCCCAGACTATGGCTACACCTTC CASSVDRTPDYGYTF
TRBD2 - TRBJ2-1 TRBV5-1 TGCGCCAGCAGCTCTCAGGGAGGGAATGAGCAGTTCTTC CASSSQGGNEQFF
- - TRBJ1-5 TRBV7-2 TGTGCCAGCAGCATGCAGATTAGCAATCAGCCCCAGCATTTT CASSMQISNQPQHF
- - TRBJ1-1 TRBV12-3/TRBV12-4 TGTGCCAGCAGTTTAGAGAGGGACACTGAAGCTTTCTTT CASSLERDTEAFF
- - TRBJ1-3 TRBV3-1 TGTGCCAGCAGCCAATCCTATCCGATCTCTGGAAACACCATATATTTT CASSQSYPISGNTIYF
TRBD1 - TRBJ1-6 TRBV12-3/TRBV12-4 TGTGCCAGCGGGAGGGGGCTTAATTCACCCCTCCACTTT CASGRGLNSPLHF
- - TRBJ2-1 TRBV7-9 TGTGCCAGCAGCGCACTCCACAGGGCTGAGCAGTTCTTC CASSALHRAEQFF
TRBD1 - TRBJ1-1 TRBV20-1 TGCAGTGCTGGGATTACAGGGGCCCTTGAAGCTTTCTTT CSAGITGALEAFF
- few TRBJ2-3 TRBV4-3 TGCGCCAGCAGCCAGTTTGGCCGGGAGTCTAGCAGGGATACGCAGTATTTT CASSQFGRESSRDTQYF
- - TRBJ2-1 TRBV7-3 TGTGCCAGCAGCGACAGCGGGCTGAGCTACAATGAGCAGTTCTTC CASSDSGLSYNEQFF
- - TRBJ2-7 TRBV21-1 TGTGCCAGCAGCAAAATCGTCCCTTACTACGAGCAGTACTTC CASSKIVPYYEQYF
- - TRBJ2-1 TRBV5-5 TGTGCCAGCAGCTCTCCACACAAGGGAGAGCAGTTCTTC CASSSPHKGEQFF
TRBD1 - TRBJ2-6 TRBV5-1 TGCGCCAGCAGCTCGGTCGGGACAGTGAGCTCTGGGGCCAACGTCCTGACTTTC CASSSVGTVSSGANVLTF
TRBD1 few TRBJ2-5 TRBV5-1 TGCGCCAGCAGCCACCCTTCCCTTACAGGGGGCGCGGGGGAGACCCAGTACTTC CASSHPSLTGGAGETQYF
TRBD2 - TRBJ2-3 TRBV3-1 TGTGCCAGCAGCCAAGCCGCTGCGGGGGTAGATACGCAGTATTTT CASSQAAAGVDTQYF
TRBD2 few TRBJ2-7 TRBV14 TGTGCCAGCAGCCAGTTCGCGGCGGCTAGCGGGATTTACGAGCAGTACTTC CASSQFAAASGIYEQYF
- few TRBJ2-1 TRBV14 TGTGCCAGCAGCCGCCTCGGGACCCTTACCAACAATGAGCAGTTCTTC CASSRLGTLTNNEQFF
TRBD2 - TRBJ2-1 TRBV9 TGTGCCAGCAGCGTAGCCCTAGCGGGAGAGTGGAGTGAGCAGTTCTTC CASSVALAGEWSEQFF
- - TRBJ2-1 TRBV4-3 TGCGCCAGCAGCCAAGGGTCTAGCCCCTACAATGAGCAGTTCTTC CASSQGSSPYNEQFF
- few TRBJ2-7 TRBV6-2/TRBV6-3 TGTGCCAGCAGTTACTCGATAGTAGCCCCCAACCGGGCCCAAGCCTACGAGCAGTACTTC CASSYSIVAPNRAQAYEQYF
TRBD2 - TRBJ2-3 TRBV18 TGTGCCAGCTCACCTGGACTAGCGTACGATACGCAGTATTTT CASSPGLAYDTQYF
TRBD2 - TRBJ2-3 TRBV20-1 TGCAGTGCTAGAGATAATCCGGGGGGGGCAGATACGCAGTATTTT CSARDNPGGADTQYF
- few TRBJ1-4 TRBV3-1 TGTGCCAGCACCGACAGGTCAACTAATGAAAAACTGTTTTTT CASTDRSTNEKLFF
TRBD2 - TRBJ2-7 TRBV6-1 TGTGCCAGCATCGGGGGCGGGACTAGCTTTTACGAGCAGTACTTC CASIGGGTSFYEQYF
TRBD2 - TRBJ2-3 TRBV20-1 TGCAGTGCTAGAAGTAGCGGGGGTTCCACAGATACGCAGTATTTT CSARSSGGSTDTQYF
- few TRBJ2-3 TRBV7-9 TGTGCCAGCAGCAAGCAGTATTTT CASSKQYF
- few TRBJ2-1 TRBV28 TGTGCCAGCATGGAACTCGGCCGTAACAATGAGCAGTTCTTC CASMELGRNNEQFF
- - TRBJ2-6 TRBV6-5 TGTGCCAGCAGTTACGGGCACAGCTCTGGGGCCAACGTCCTGACTTTC CASSYGHSSGANVLTF
TRBD2 many TRBJ2-1 TRBV20-1 TGCAGTGCTCCCTTGCCCGGGAGGGCCGACAATGAGCAGTTCTTC CSAPLPGRADNEQFF
- few TRBJ1-1 TRBV29-1 TGCAGCGTTCCGAGGCAAGGCAACACTGAAGCTTTCTTT CSVPRQGNTEAFF
TRBD1 once TRBJ2-5 TRBV5-4 TGTGCCAGCAGCTTTGAGGCCAGGGGGCGTCGGGAGACCCAGTACTTC CASSFEARGRRETQYF
- few TRBJ2-4 TRBV21-1 TGTGCCAGCAGCAAATACACGGGAGGGAGTCTAGCCAAAAACATTCAGTACTTC CASSKYTGGSLAKNIQYF
- - TRBJ2-3 TRBV12-3/TRBV12-4 TGTGCCAGCAGTTTGGTCATCGCAGATACGCAGTATTTT CASSLVIADTQYF
TRBD2 - TRBJ2-7 TRBV27 TGTGCCAGCAGGGGGCTGACTAGCGGTACCTACGAGCAGTACTTC CASRGLTSGTYEQYF
- few TRBJ2-5 TRBV9 TGTGCCAGCAGTCGGGCCGTCGATCGGGACCGCTTAAAAGAGACCCAGTACTTC CASSRAVDRDRLKETQYF
- many TRBJ2-3 TRBV20-1 TGCAGTGCTAATACAGGGAAAGATACGCAGTATTTT CSANTGKDTQYF
- few TRBJ2-3 TRBV7-2 TGTGCCAGCAGACTGGGACTTTCCACAGATACGCAGTATTTT CASRLGLSTDTQYF
- - TRBJ1-2 TRBV12-3/TRBV12-4 TGTGCCAGCAGCCCCGGGGAAGTCTGGCATGGCTACACCTTC CASSPGEVWHGYTF
- - TRBJ1-5 TRBV7-9 TGTGCCAGCAGCTTAGTACAGGAGCCCCAGCATTTT CASSLVQEPQHF
- - TRBJ2-5 TRBV7-9 TGTGCCAGCAGCCCTCTGACCCAGTACTTC CASSPLTQYF
- - TRBJ2-2 TRBV5-8 TGTGCCAGCAGCTTGGGGTTTGGCACCGGGGAGCTGTTTTTT CASSLGFGTGELFF
TRBD1 - TRBJ2-2 TRBV9 TGTGCCAGCAGCGGATCATACGGGACAGGGGTCGGGGAGCTGTTTTTT CASSGSYGTGVGELFF
TRBD2 - TRBJ2-1 TRBV5-1 TGCGCCAGCAGGGCGGGGGGCACGGGCAATGAGCAGTTCTTC CASRAGGTGNEQFF
- - TRBJ1-3 TRBV19 TGTGCCAGTACCCTCCGTTCCGGCGCCTCTGGAAACACCATATATTTT CASTLRSGASGNTIYF
TRBD2 - TRBJ2-7 TRBV28 TGTGCCAGCAGTTCCCCCGCTAGCGGGAGGGCCTACGAGCAGTACTTC CASSSPASGRAYEQYF
- many TRBJ2-3 TRBV20-1 TGCAGTGCTAAACCGGGACTCCAACAGTATTTT CSAKPGLQQYF
- few TRBJ1-1 TRBV6-2/TRBV6-3 TGTGCCAGCAGTTACTCTTTGGGGCAGTTGAACACTGAAGCTTTCTTT CASSYSLGQLNTEAFF
TRBD2 few TRBJ2-5 TRBV20-1 TGCAGTGCTACTCCGGGACTAGCGGGAGGAAAGGGGACCCAGTACTTC CSATPGLAGGKGTQYF
TRBD2 few TRBJ2-3 TRBV5-1 TGCGCCAGCAGCCCCGTAGCGGGGAGCACAGATACGCAGTATTTT CASSPVAGSTDTQYF
- few TRBJ2-7 TRBV12-3/TRBV12-4 TGTGCCAGCAGTTTAGTGGTGAGAGGGATCCATTCCTACGAGCAGTACTTC CASSLVVRGIHSYEQYF
- - TRBJ2-1 TRBV20-1 TGCAGTGCTCCTTCCCGGAGACTGAACAACAATGAGCAGTTCTTC CSAPSRRLNNNEQFF
TRBD2 - TRBJ2-1 TRBV5-6 TGTGCCAGCAGAGCGGGGTCATCCCTCAATGAGCAGTTCTTC CASRAGSSLNEQFF
TRBD1 - TRBJ2-5 TRBV6-2/TRBV6-3 TGTGCCAGCAGTTACCCGTCAGGGGGCCAAGAGACCCAGTACTTC CASSYPSGGQETQYF
TRBD2 few TRBJ2-5 TRBV20-1 TGCAGTGCTAGAGTCGGGGGGAAAGAGACCCAGTACTTC CSARVGGKETQYF